This T cell receptor (beta chain) was retrieved from a study of cytomegalovirus exposure and HLA in healthy donors. About the research overall: Roughly 85 million unique TCRs from HLA-typed donors made up an early data release. Of several hundred genotyped donors, more than 65% grouped in the Caucasian-associated ancestry cluster. Study observations and caveats: When a later analysis compared HLA-associated TCR beta chains with equally common others, the HLA-associated chains turned out to be more clonally expanded and to have lower generation probabilities.

13 Jbeta primers and 60 Vbeta primers were used for the PCR. How the authors handled the data: There were around 80 million unique TCR beta chains by a later count, and some 10 million of them were shared. Assay used: immunoSEQ multiplex PCR; TCRdb lists only in-frame clones, some missing. Clone size and the V and J calls come from that table; the DNA yielded D and trimming. The profile shows around 91,000 clones, approximately 86% of them singletons. Trimming pared 2 bases from V and 0 bases from J, leaving 8 bases between. Germline assignment: CDR1 LNHNV and CDR2 YYDKDF (reference sequence). The CDR3 is 15 amino acids. As to this clone: Its antigen remains unknown.

The source material was PBMCs. The gene calls are TRBV15 and TRBJ2-1; D gene uncertain. The TCR was taken from a young man in good health and CMV-seropositive. The CDR3 spells CATSRQASSYNEQFF. The CDR3 bases are TGTGCCACCAGCAGACAGGCGAGCTCCTACAATGAGCAGTTCTTC.